Sequencing of this T cell receptor beta chain was carried out in a study of CD8 T cells in Susac syndrome (dated by TCRdb to the late 2010s). About the full investigation: The study used repertoire sequencing to test whether antigen drove CD8+ T cell activation and differentiation in Susac syndrome.

Points on this clonotype: Its specific antigen is unknown. Per-nucleotide qualities are absent, and no much larger clonotype sits a single base away.

RNA was extracted with the RNeasy kit and about 0.45 to 1 ug was reverse transcribed using random hexamers. The immunoSEQ multiplex PCR assay, covering 54 Vbeta and 13 Jbeta segments, was used to amplify TCR beta CDR3 regions. Bias from PCR amplification was corrected by using a synthetic template baseline for primer optimization and for computational correction. The paper's data handling went like this. Reads were annotated to V, D and J genes according to IMGT and were analyzed with immunoSEQ Analyzer, with only productive sequences retained. Clonality was computed as one minus Shannon entropy normalized by log2 of the number of productive unique sequences. For each patient and control, public and private clones were evaluated among the 100 most prevalent clones. Susac-specific clones were defined as absent from healthy and MS cohorts, roughly 1,100 published viral clones and other ImmuneACCESS disease sequences. Clones were called with MiXCR by TCRdb after fastp trimmed the public reads at Q25, and only in-frame beta chains were retained. Records with the same CDR3 protein are collapsed into one entry carrying the most frequent genes and DNA. The V and J calls and clone size come from TCRdb's table, not from the authors' own analysis. For this sample there are hundreds of thousands of distinct CDR3 sequences; around 95% appear just once. The ten largest clones capture approximately 0.07% of the sample.

High-throughput TCR beta sequencing profiled peripheral blood CD8+ and CD4+ T cells from healthy donors, Susac syndrome patients and multiple sclerosis patients. Treatment-naive patients with stable or active relapsing-remitting disease fulfilling revised McDonald criteria were used as multiple sclerosis controls. Bulk CD8+ and CD4+ T cells were purified by magnetic negative isolation, whereas CD8+ TEMRA cells were enriched by FACS. Blood was collected in EDTA tubes and processed within 24 hours, with PBMCs isolated through density gradient centrifugation. PBMCs intended for TCR sequencing were cryopreserved in liquid nitrogen and were subsequently thawed in a 37 degrees C water bath. Purity of sorted or isolated CD4+, CD8+ and CD8+ TEMRA cells was at least 90%. Broader findings and caveats from the paper: The TCR sequencing and HLA analysis was acknowledged to have included a relatively small number of individuals.

There are 13 amino acids in the CDR3, from cysteine to phenylalanine inclusive. Of the read, only the CDR3 DNA is kept; its 39 bases are in frame from base 1. V is clipped by 7 bases and J by 12 bases, and the sequence between their germline boundaries is 19 bases long. According to the germline V gene, CDR1 reads MDHEN and CDR2 reads SYDVKM. The TCR was taken from a human donor with multiple sclerosis. Sequencing input: CD4+ T cells from PBMCs. Recombination joined TRBV28 with TRBJ2-1, with TRBD1 as a weak D call on 6 bases. Here the CDR3 is given as CASIPGAGEGQFF. The nucleotide sequence reads as follows: TGTGCCAGCATCCCAGGGGCTGGGGAAGGGCAGTTCTTC.